This TCR beta chain was identified in a study of CD4 T cells in relation to SARS-CoV-2 and coronaviruses. Broader study findings: This crossreactivity analysis covered spike protein alone, no other viral proteins.

Germline CDR1 and CDR2: MNHNY and SVGAGI (reference sequence). V lost 11 bases, J lost 8 bases, and 18 bases lay in between. The CDR3 extends over 13 amino acids. Naive and memory CD4+ T cells were cultured with CEF, then survey-sequenced. TCRdb keeps only in-frame clones here, not all; method: immunoSEQ multiplex PCR. This table has approximately 41,000 clones, roughly 73% appearing once. On this clone itself: As yet, its antigen is unknown.

The specimen sequenced was memory CD4+ T cells from PBMCs, cultured in vitro. The chain is built from TRBV6-6 and TRBJ2-2, with TRBD2 as a possible D gene (5 bases). This TCR derives from an adult with COVID-19. The CDR3 protein is CAAREGPGGELFF. CDR3 nucleotide sequence: TGTGCCGCGAGGGAAGGGCCGGGGGGGGAGCTGTTTTTT.